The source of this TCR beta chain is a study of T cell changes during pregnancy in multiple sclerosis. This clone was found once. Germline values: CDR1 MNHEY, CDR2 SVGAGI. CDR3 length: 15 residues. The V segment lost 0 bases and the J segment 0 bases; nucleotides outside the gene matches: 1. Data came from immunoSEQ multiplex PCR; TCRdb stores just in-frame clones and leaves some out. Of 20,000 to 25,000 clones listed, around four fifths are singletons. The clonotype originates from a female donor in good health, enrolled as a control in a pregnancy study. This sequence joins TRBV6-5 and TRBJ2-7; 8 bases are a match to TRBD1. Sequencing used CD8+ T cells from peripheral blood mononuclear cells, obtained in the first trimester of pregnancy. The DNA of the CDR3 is TGTGCCAGCAGTTACTCCGGGACAGGCTCCTACGAGCAGTACTTC. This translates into CASSYSGTGSYEQYF.